The 13 T cell receptor beta chains below all came from one sample that was sequenced in a study of identical twins (dated by TCRdb to about 2016). Libraries came from 5' RACE. The sequencing machine was an Illumina HiSeq 2000. Clones were called with MiXCR by TCRdb after fastp trimmed the public reads at Q25, and only in-frame beta chains were retained. Rows merge per CDR3 protein into single entries with the most common DNA and genes. The sample table records more than 600,000 distinct CDR3 sequences; roughly 18% of these occur just once. The ten largest clones represent about 12% of the sample. These data also formed part of another study, on T cells expressing NK-cell markers.

Sequenced: PBMCs. All receptors come from a woman younger than 30 in good health.

The rearrangement links TRBV6-5 to TRBJ2-1; D is unresolved. Germline CDR1 is MNHEY and CDR2 is SVGAGI. The CDR3 consists of 11 residues. The V gene lost 4 bases and the J gene lost 8 bases, with 6 bases spanning the gap. The CDR3 coding sequence is TGTGCCAGCAGTTCAGTTTATGAGCAGTTCTTC. This sequence encodes CASSSVYEQFF.

This clonotype occurred a few times. This sequence joins TRBV2 and TRBJ2-3; 14 bases line up with TRBD2. CDR1 is SNHLY and CDR2 is FYNNEI in the germline V gene. V trimming: 6 bases; J trimming: 7 bases; junction bases outside the gene matches: 3. CDR3 length equals 14 residues. For the CDR3, the DNA is TGTGCCAGCAGCGGGACTAGCGGGAGACATACGCAGTATTTT. It is translated as CASSGTSGRHTQYF.

This clonotype came up a few times. The chain is built from TRBV20-1 and TRBJ2-1; 14 positions match TRBD2. The germline gives CDR1 DFQATT, CDR2 SNEGSKA (reference sequence). J was trimmed by 8 bases and V by 1 base; bases with no gene match: 1. The CDR3 spans 14 residues. The CDR3 region has the DNA TGCAGTGCTAGAGGGACTAGCGGGGGGTATGAGCAGTTCTTC. Its protein is CSARGTSGGYEQFF.

The CDR3: CASTLGLRYQETQYF. CDR3 sequence (DNA): TGTGCCAGCACCCTGGGTCTACGTTATCAAGAGACCCAGTACTTC. The chain is built from TRBV12-3 or TRBV12-4 and TRBJ2-5; D not resolved. The CDR3 spans 15 residues. Trimming cost V 7 bases and J 2 bases, with 17 bases left between them.

The chain uses TRBV20-1 and TRBJ1-6; D is ambiguous. CDR1 DFQATT and CDR2 SNEGSKA come from the germline V gene (reference sequence). The CDR3 has 14 amino acids. Between the trimmed V and J ends, which lost 0 bases and 5 bases, there was a span of 8 bases. The CDR3 nucleotides are TGCAGTGCTAGAGATACTGGGGATAATTCACCCCTCCACTTT. Translation gives CSARDTGDNSPLHF.

This chain joins TRBV20-1 and TRBJ2-5; TRBD1 or TRBD2 may be the D gene (5 bases each). V lost 0 bases and J 6 bases, leaving 17 bases between the germline ends. Per the germline V gene, CDR1 is DFQATT and CDR2 is SNEGSKA (reference sequence). CDR3 length: 15 residues. Written as DNA, the CDR3 is TGCAGTGCTAGAGATGGGCCAGGGAGTATGAAGACCCAGTACTTC. Amino acids: CSARDGPGSMKTQYF.

The chain combines TRBV27 with TRBJ2-5; D remains unclear. This CDR3 contains 13 residues. V was shortened by 6 bases and J by 5 bases, with 13 bases between the two germline ends. Germline V lookup: CDR1 MNHEY, CDR2 SMNVEV (reference sequence). The CDR3 reads CASRTGGRETQYF. CDR3 nucleotides: TGTGCCAGCAGAACGGGCGGCCGGGAGACCCAGTACTTC.

This clonotype was observed a handful of times. The gene calls are TRBV25-1 and TRBJ1-2; TRBD1 aligns across 9 bases. After removal of 3 bases from V and 7 bases from J, the junction contained 6 bases not matched to a gene. Germline CDR1 and CDR2: MGHDK and SYGVNS. The length of the CDR3 is 14 residues. CDR3 sequence: CASSDSYRGLGYTF. The DNA for the CDR3 is TGTGCCAGCAGTGATTCCTACAGGGGGCTTGGCTACACCTTC.

J is TRBJ2-7 and V is TRBV5-1, with TRBD1 as a possible D gene (5 bases). V was pared by 3 bases and J by 0 bases, with 10 bases between. The CDR3 covers 14 residues. The germline V gene encodes CDR1 SGHRS and CDR2 YFSETQ. CDR3 amino acids: CASSSDSLSYEQYF. The CDR3 coding sequence is TGCGCCAGCAGCTCCGACAGTCTCTCCTACGAGCAGTACTTC.

A few counts support this clonotype. V gene TRBV5-5 combines with J gene TRBJ1-6; D is undetermined. Trimming took 0 bases from V and 6 from J, leaving 10 bases between them. Germline values: CDR1 SGHKS, CDR2 YYEKEE (reference sequence). The CDR3 is 15 residues long. The CDR3 spells CASSLEYAVNSPLHF. Here the CDR3 DNA reads TGTGCCAGCAGCTTGGAGTACGCGGTTAATTCACCCCTCCACTTT.

The chain has TRBV5-1 and TRBJ2-7, with a possible D match to TRBD1 (6 bases). The CDR3 sequence is 13 residues long. Germline V gives CDR1 SGHRS, CDR2 YFSETQ. V shed 4 bases and J shed 2 bases, with 10 bases lying between them. The CDR3 spells CASSATGPYEQYF. DNA of the CDR3: TGCGCCAGCAGCGCTACAGGGCCCTACGAGCAGTACTTC.

The chain uses TRBV6-6 and TRBJ1-3; D is ambiguous. The germline V gene has CDR1 MNHNY and CDR2 SVGAGI (reference sequence). The germline V and J ends were trimmed by 1 base and 6 bases, with 4 bases remaining between them. The CDR3 covers 12 residues. The CDR3 spells CASSYLENTIYF. Here the CDR3 DNA reads TGTGCCAGCAGTTACTTGGAAAACACCATATATTTT.

This chain joins TRBV10-3 and TRBJ1-1, with TRBD1 identical over 10 bases. The CDR3 runs to 14 residues. Germline loops: CDR1 ENHRY, CDR2 SYGVKD. Trimming cost V 4 bases and J 3 bases; bases outside gene matches: 2. CDR3 amino acids: CAISGTGGDTEAFF. The CDR3 DNA reads as TGTGCCATCAGTGGGACAGGGGGGGACACTGAAGCTTTCTTT.